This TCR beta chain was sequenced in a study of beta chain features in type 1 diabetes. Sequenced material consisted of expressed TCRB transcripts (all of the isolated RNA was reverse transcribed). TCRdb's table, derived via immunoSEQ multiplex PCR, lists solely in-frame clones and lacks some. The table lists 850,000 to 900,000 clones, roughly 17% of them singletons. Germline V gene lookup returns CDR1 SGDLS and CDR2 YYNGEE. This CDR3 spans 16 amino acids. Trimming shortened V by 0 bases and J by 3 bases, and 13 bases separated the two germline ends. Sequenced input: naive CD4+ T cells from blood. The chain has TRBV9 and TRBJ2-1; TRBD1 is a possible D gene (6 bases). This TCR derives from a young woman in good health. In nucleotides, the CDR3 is TGTGCCAGCAGCGTAGCAGGGGTCCACCTCTACAATGAGCAGTTCTTC. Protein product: CASSVAGVHLYNEQFF.